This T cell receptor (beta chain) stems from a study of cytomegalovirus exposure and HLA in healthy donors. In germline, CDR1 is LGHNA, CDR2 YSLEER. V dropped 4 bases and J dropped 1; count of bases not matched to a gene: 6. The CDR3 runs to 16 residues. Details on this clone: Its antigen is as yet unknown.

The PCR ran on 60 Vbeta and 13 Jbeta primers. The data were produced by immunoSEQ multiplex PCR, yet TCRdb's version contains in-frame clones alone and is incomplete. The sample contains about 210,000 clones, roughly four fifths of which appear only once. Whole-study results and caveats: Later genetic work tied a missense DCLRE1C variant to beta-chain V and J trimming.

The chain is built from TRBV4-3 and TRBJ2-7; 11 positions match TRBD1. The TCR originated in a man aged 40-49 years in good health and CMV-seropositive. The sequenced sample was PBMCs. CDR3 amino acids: CASSRDRDRGSYEQYF. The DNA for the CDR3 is TGCGCCAGCAGCCGAGACCGGGACAGGGGGTCCTACGAGCAGTACTTC.